Following are 18 T cell receptor beta chains from one sample sequenced in a study of early T cells in non-severe SARS-CoV-2 infection. TCRdb ran MiXCR on the 5' RACE reads and lists one entry per CDR3 protein. Of about 33,000 distinct CDR3 sequences listed, over 6.5% were seen once; the top ten hold approximately 4.1%. Sequencing was performed on whole blood. Receptors were obtained from an adult who was a healthcare worker with PCR-confirmed SARS-CoV-2 infection or an uninfected control (not recorded which).

This clonotype was detected ten times or more. The chain employs TRBV5-1 and TRBJ2-1, with a possible D match to TRBD2 (6 bases). The CDR3 extends over 11 amino acids. V lost 7 bases and J lost 6, with 8 bases in between. Germline assignment: CDR1 SGHRS and CDR2 YFSETQ. This CDR3 reads CASGRGNEQFF. CDR3 nucleotides: TGCGCCAGCGGGCGGGGCAATGAGCAGTTCTTC.

There are many counts of this clonotype. The V call is TRBV28, the J call TRBJ1-5, with D perhaps TRBD1 (6 bases). This CDR3 region has 14 residues. CDR1 and CDR2 from the germline V gene are MDHEN and SYDVKM. Trimming took 5 bases from V and 4 from J, leaving 12 bases between them. This CDR3 is CASSRQVGNQPQHF. In DNA form, the CDR3 reads TGTGCCAGCAGTCGACAGGTTGGGAATCAGCCCCAGCATTTT.

This clonotype was detected a few times. The rearrangement links TRBV20-1 to TRBJ2-1; 7 nucleotides agree with TRBD1. The CDR3 is 12 residues long. CDR1 is DFQATT and CDR2 is SNEGSKA in the germline V gene (reference sequence). J gave up 6 bases and V 6 bases, and 5 bases lay outside the gene matches. The CDR3 DNA reads as TGCAGTGCACATCGACAGGGCAATGAGCAGTTCTTC. This codes for CSAHRQGNEQFF.

This clonotype was seen a handful of times. The CDR3 sequence: CASSVTSVQETQYF. DNA for the CDR3: TGTGCCAGCAGTGTCACTAGCGTTCAAGAGACCCAGTACTTC. The chain combines TRBV6-5 with TRBJ2-5, with 7 bases aligning to TRBD2. The CDR3 spans 14 residues. CDR1 is MNHEY and CDR2 is SVGAGI in the germline V gene. With 5 bases clipped from V and 2 bases from J, the junction kept 5 bases outside the gene matches.

This rearrangement joins TRBV10-3 to TRBJ2-6; D unclear. This CDR3 is built from 15 residues. V gave up 5 bases and J gave up 4 bases, with 12 bases separating them. Germline assignment: CDR1 ENHRY and CDR2 SYGVKD. CDR3 nucleotides: TGTGCCATCAGTCGGACGCGTTCGGGGGCCAACGTCCTGACTTTC. Encoded protein: CAISRTRSGANVLTF.

This clonotype was picked up a small number of times. The CDR3 nucleotides are TGTGCCAGCCGGACAGAGACCACCGGGGAGCTGTTTTTT. Translating gives CASRTETTGELFF. V and J are TRBV14 and TRBJ2-2; TRBD1 is a possible D gene (6 bases). The CDR3 is 13 residues long. V shed 8 bases and J shed 4 bases, with 11 bases lying between them. Germline-derived CDR1 and CDR2 are SGHDN and FVKESK.

This clonotype was counted between two and nine times. J is TRBJ2-7 and V is TRBV29-1; D is possibly TRBD1 or TRBD2 (5 bases each). Trimming took off 0 bases at V and 4 bases at J, with 13 bases between the two ends. The CDR3 loop spans 14 amino acids. Germline lookup yields CDR1 SQVTM and CDR2 ANQGSEA. This chain's CDR3 is CSVEDGGAGYEQYF. DNA for the CDR3: TGCAGCGTTGAAGATGGGGGTGCCGGGTACGAGCAGTACTTC.

This clonotype came up many times. The chain has TRBV20-1 and TRBJ1-5; D unclear. The CDR3 runs 15 residues. The V end was cut by 2 bases, the J end by 6 bases, with 17 bases between. Germline V gene sequence: CDR1 DFQATT, CDR2 SNEGSKA (reference sequence). The CDR3 sequence is CSARPPPLKGQPQHF. The CDR3 coding sequence is TGCAGTGCTAGACCCCCCCCTTTGAAAGGTCAGCCCCAGCATTTT.

V gene TRBV7-8 combines with J gene TRBJ2-1; D remains ambiguous. With 0 bases removed from V and 0 bases from J, the gap between germline ends came to 9 bases. CDR3 length: 16 amino acids. Germline V CDR1 and CDR2: SGHVS, FQNEAQ. The CDR3 sequence is CASSLASGSSYNEQFF. The CDR3 region has the DNA TGTGCCAGCAGCTTAGCTTCCGGAAGCTCCTACAATGAGCAGTTCTTC. The full variable domain, completed using reference TRBV7-8 and TRBJ2-1, is GAGVSQSPRYKVAKRGQDVALRCDPISGHVSLFWYQQALGQGPEFLTYFQNEAQLDKSGLPSDRFFAERPEGSVSTLKIQRTQQEDSAVYLCASSLASGSSYNEQFFGPGTRLTVL.

This chain links TRBV28 with TRBJ2-5; 8 positions match TRBD1. Germline V lookup: CDR1 MDHEN, CDR2 SYDVKM. After removal of 8 bases from V and 2 bases from J, the junction contained 4 bases not matched to a gene. The CDR3 sequence is 13 residues long. In nucleotides, the CDR3 is TGTGCCAGCTGTACAGGGGGGCAAGAGACCCAGTACTTC. Protein product: CASCTGGQETQYF.

This clonotype was recorded many times. This chain joins TRBV7-2 and TRBJ2-7; D is uncertain. The CDR3 spans 12 residues. Trimming shortened V by 1 base and J by 6 bases, and 7 bases separated the two germline ends. Germline lookup yields CDR1 SGHTA and CDR2 FQGNSA. CDR3 in amino acids: CASSLGPGEQYF. The CDR3 DNA is TGTGCCAGCAGCTTAGGTCCTGGCGAGCAGTACTTC.

The rearrangement joins TRBV7-6 to TRBJ2-1; 10 bases map to TRBD2. The CDR3 runs to 17 residues. Per the germline V gene, CDR1 is SGHVS and CDR2 is FNYEAQ. Losses at the gene ends were 2 bases for V and 0 bases for J; bases not matched to a gene: 4. CDR3 protein: CASSLNPSGSSYNEQFF. The CDR3 region has the DNA TGTGCCAGCAGCTTAAATCCTAGCGGGAGCTCCTACAATGAGCAGTTCTTC.

This clonotype was seen many times. The rearrangement joins TRBV20-1 to TRBJ2-3; the match to TRBD2 covers 8 bases. The V gene's germline CDR1 is DFQATT and CDR2 SNEGSKA (reference sequence). Losses at the gene ends were 2 bases for V and 2 bases for J; bases not matched to a gene: 9. The CDR3 consists of 16 residues. The DNA of the CDR3 is TGCAGTGCTAGACCTGGACTAGCCGTCCTCACAGATACGCAGTATTTT. This gives the protein CSARPGLAVLTDTQYF.

This clonotype is termed medium-sized (0.01 to 0.1%). The chain uses TRBV11-3 and TRBJ2-1; D is possibly TRBD1 or TRBD2 (5 bases each). Germline lookup yields CDR1 SGHNT and CDR2 YENEEA. CDR3 length: 20 residues. The V gene lost 1 base and the J gene lost 0 bases, with 22 bases spanning the gap. The CDR3 bases are TGTGCCAGCAGCTTAGCTCAGACCCAGATCGGGGCCAGCTCCTACAATGAGCAGTTCTTC. Its translation: CASSLAQTQIGASSYNEQFF. The full variable domain, in which reference TRBV11-3 and TRBJ2-1 provide the parts outside the CDR3, is EAGVVQSPRYKIIEKKQPVAFWCNPISGHNTLYWYLQNLGQGPELLIRYENEEAVDDSQLPKDRFSAERLKGVDSTLKIQPAELGDSAVYLCASSLAQTQIGASSYNEQFFGPGTRLTVL.

This clonotype was recorded at least ten times. The J gene is TRBJ2-2, the V gene TRBV20-1; weak D call: TRBD1 (6 bases). The CDR3 totals 12 residues. V was clipped by 4 bases and J by 5 bases, with 8 bases between them. CDR1 and CDR2 from the germline V gene are DFQATT and SNEGSKA (reference sequence). The CDR3 reads CSATRGTGELFF. In DNA, the CDR3 is TGCAGTGCTACTAGGGGGACCGGGGAGCTGTTTTTT.

This clonotype was found many times. The chain is built from TRBV29-1 and TRBJ2-3; 10 bases match TRBD2. V trimming: 4 bases; J trimming: 0 bases; junction bases outside the gene matches: 7. Per the germline V gene, CDR1 is SQVTM and CDR2 is ANQGSEA. This CDR3 contains 16 residues. CDR3 protein: CSVGTTSGTSTDTQYF. CDR3 nucleotides: TGCAGCGTTGGTACCACTAGCGGGACAAGCACAGATACGCAGTATTTT.

This clonotype was counted many times. J is TRBJ2-1 and V is TRBV5-1, with TRBD1 matching 9 bases. CDR1 SGHRS and CDR2 YFSETQ come from the germline V gene. The CDR3 totals 16 residues. V trimming: 5 bases; J trimming: 0 bases; junction bases outside the gene matches: 6. The CDR3 reads CASSPTTGGSYNEQFF. In DNA, the CDR3 is TGCGCCAGCAGTCCTACGACAGGGGGCTCCTACAATGAGCAGTTCTTC.

This clonotype was detected only a few times. V is TRBV19 and J is TRBJ2-7; D perhaps matches TRBD2 (7 bases). V was cut by 4 bases and J by 0 bases, with 13 bases left in between. The germline gives CDR1 LNHDA, CDR2 SQIVND (reference sequence). The CDR3 has 15 amino acids. The DNA for the CDR3 is TGTGCCAGTAGTAGGACCGGGGGGCCCTCCTACGAGCAGTACTTC. Translating gives CASSRTGGPSYEQYF.